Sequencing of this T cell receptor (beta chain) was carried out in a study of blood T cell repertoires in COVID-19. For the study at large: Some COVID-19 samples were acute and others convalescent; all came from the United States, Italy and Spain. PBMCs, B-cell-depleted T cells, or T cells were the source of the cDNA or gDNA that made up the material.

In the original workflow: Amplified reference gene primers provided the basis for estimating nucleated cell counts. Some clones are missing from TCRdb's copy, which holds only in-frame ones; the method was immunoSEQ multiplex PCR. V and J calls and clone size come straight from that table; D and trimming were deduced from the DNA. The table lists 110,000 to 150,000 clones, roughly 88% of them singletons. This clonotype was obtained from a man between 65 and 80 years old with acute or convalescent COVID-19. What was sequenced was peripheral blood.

The CDR3: CASRTGGFYEKLFF. The CDR3 nucleotides are TGTGCCAGCAGGACGGGTGGGTTTTATGAAAAACTGTTTTTT. V is TRBV28 and J is TRBJ1-4; D is unclear. V lost 6 bases, J lost 6 bases, and 14 bases lay in between. Germline V gives CDR1 MDHEN, CDR2 SYDVKM. The CDR3 loop spans 14 amino acids.